Sequencing of this T cell receptor (beta chain) was carried out in a study of early T cells in non-severe SARS-CoV-2 infection (TCRdb year 2021). About the study as a whole: Because TCR sequencing relied on bulk RNA taken from unsorted whole blood, pairing of alpha and beta chains was not possible.

The investigation overall reported the following: Matching against VDJdb was skewed toward anti-spike CD8 responses, likely underestimated virus-specific expansions, and missed private and CD4 specificities.

This clonotype was counted at least ten times. What this receptor recognizes is not known. No much larger clone exists at a distance of one base, and base qualities are not known. Set within a cohort of healthcare workers in London, UK, this nested case-control study involved weekly PCR testing of nasopharyngeal swabs along with blood sampling. Healthcare workers were recruited between 23 and 31 March 2020, during the week of the UK lockdown, and were followed weekly for up to roughly 16 weeks. The library relied on 5' RACE. The listed sequencing device is NextSeq 500. In the TCR library protocol, unique molecular identifiers were attached to individual cDNA molecules to correct for PCR bias and sequencing error. Sequencing covered both TCR alpha and beta chains, and within each sample the abundances of alpha and beta sequences were tightly co-correlated. Under the source paper's analysis protocol: Decombinator V4 was used to annotate the V gene, J gene and CDR3 of the TCR sequences. TCRs were defined as expanded if a significant change between any two time points was detected under a Poisson model with p below 0.0001. TCR abundances were normalised to the total number of TCRs sequenced per sample and expressed as counts per million. MAIT TCRs were defined by TRAV1-2 paired with TRAJ12, TRAJ20 or TRAJ33, and iNKT TCRs by TRAV10 paired with TRAJ18. VDJdb, accessed 1 November 2021, was searched for CMV, EBV and SARS-CoV-2 annotated TCRs, with TCRs annotated for multiple antigens excluded. Clones were called with MiXCR by TCRdb after fastp trimmed the public reads at Q25, and only in-frame beta chains were retained. Identical CDR3 proteins give one entry, which carries the most common genes and DNA. The V and J calls come from TCRdb's annotation, not from the publication. For this sample there are around 47,000 distinct CDR3 sequences; around 10% appear just once. The ten largest make up roughly an eighth of the sample.

Sequences SGHVS (CDR1) and FNYEAQ (CDR2) are obtained from the germline V gene. The CDR3 covers 16 residues, taking in both the cysteine and the phenylalanine. The DNA shown is the 48-base CDR3, in frame from base 1. From V the trimming removes 5 bases and from J it removes 3 bases, while the gene matches leave 8 bases of the junction unaccounted for. The TCR sequence derives from an adult who was a healthcare worker with PCR-confirmed SARS-CoV-2 infection or an uninfected control (not recorded which). The chain is encoded by TRBV7-6 joined to TRBJ2-1, and TRBD2 matches 9 of the central bases. Source material: whole blood. The sequenced DNA: TGTGCCAGCAGCGTAGAACTAGCGGGTAACTACAATGAGCAGTTCTTC. Its amino acids are CASSVELAGNYNEQFF.